Detailed here is one T cell receptor beta chain. The antigen is unknown. Assay used: immunoSEQ multiplex PCR; TCRdb lists only in-frame clones, some missing. The sample records about 92,000 clones, 85% to 90% being singletons. The data stem from a study of T cell responses to AZD1222 COVID-19 vaccine. The ends were cut back, 4 bases at V and 6 bases at J, with 22 bases in the middle. This CDR3 spans 16 amino acids. Germline lookup yields CDR1 SGHRS and CDR2 YFSETQ. Study conclusions and caveats: Regions 160-218 and 743-854 held dominance among vaccine-associated CD4 TCRs, which spanned spike.

The starting material was peripheral blood, obtained on day 0 of AZD1222 vaccination. The gene calls are TRBV5-1 and TRBJ1-2, with D hard to call. This clonotype was obtained from an adult in good health. CDR3 nucleotides: TGCGCCAGCAGCCGTGCCTCAGCTCGTAACTCCGATGGCTACACCTTC. It specifies CASSRASARNSDGYTF.